The 5 T cell receptor beta chains listed next were all sequenced from one sample in a study of blood T cells in healthy people across ages. A second PCR, run for about 6 to 11 cycles, used a sample-barcoded 5' primer plus a J-beta primer mix. TCRdb analysed the 5' RACE reads with MiXCR anew, one entry per CDR3 protein. The data show approximately 1,000,000 distinct CDR3 sequences, 40% to 55% seen once. The specimen was blood. The receptors were sampled from a woman in her sixties in good health.

This clonotype is a singleton in its sample. The germline gene is not matched at one end of the junction; a read error may be the cause. This chain uses TRBV9 with TRBJ1-2; no clear D. Germline CDR1 reads SGDLS; CDR2 reads YYNGEE. The CDR3 is 14 amino acids. The CDR3 sequence is CASGHTPTNYGYTF. In DNA form, the CDR3 reads TGTGCCAGCGGCCATACACCGACTAACTATGGTTACACCTTC. Supplemented by reference TRBV9 and TRBJ1-2, the full variable domain reads DSGVTQTPKHLITATGQRVTLRCSPRSGDLSVYWYQQSLDQGLQFLIQYYNGEERAKGNILERFSAQQFPDLHSELNLSSLELGDSALYFCASGHTPTNYGYTFGSGTRLTVV.

This clonotype occurred a few times. This chain joins TRBV28 and TRBJ2-5, with D possibly called TRBD1 or TRBD2 (6 bases each). With the DNA end fitting TRBJ2-7 better, the J assignment may be wrong. The CDR3 is 15 residues long. Germline lookup yields CDR1 MDHEN and CDR2 SYDVKM. CDR3 residues: CASSLGGVRGYEQYF. CDR3 DNA sequence: TGTGCCAGCAGTTTGGGGGGCGTTAGGGGCTACGAGCAGTACTTC.

This rearrangement joins TRBV20-1 to TRBJ2-7, with 14 bases that match TRBD2. The V and J ends lost 5 bases and 5 bases, in that order; junction bases with no gene match: 8. The CDR3 is 15 amino acids. Germline CDR1 is DFQATT and CDR2 is SNEGSKA (reference sequence). CDR3 residues: CSALTSGRASHEQYF. CDR3 DNA: TGCAGTGCTCTGACTAGCGGGAGGGCCAGCCACGAGCAGTACTTC.

The rearrangement uses TRBV10-3 and TRBJ1-1; D remains unclear. V lost 5 bases and J lost 0, with 10 bases in between. The CDR3 is 14 residues long. The V gene's germline CDR1 is ENHRY and CDR2 SYGVKD. The CDR3 loop is CAISLGGLNTEAFF. CDR3 bases: TGTGCCATCAGTCTTGGAGGGCTGAACACTGAAGCTTTCTTT.

The gene calls are TRBV20-1 and TRBJ2-1, with 7 bases that match TRBD2. J lost 2 bases, V lost 0 bases, and 4 bases had no gene match. CDR3 length equals 15 residues. Germline V CDR1 and CDR2: DFQATT, SNEGSKA (reference sequence). The CDR3 DNA reads as TGCAGTGCTAGAGATCGACTAGCTCCCTACAATGAGCAGTTCTTC. This sequence encodes CSARDRLAPYNEQFF.